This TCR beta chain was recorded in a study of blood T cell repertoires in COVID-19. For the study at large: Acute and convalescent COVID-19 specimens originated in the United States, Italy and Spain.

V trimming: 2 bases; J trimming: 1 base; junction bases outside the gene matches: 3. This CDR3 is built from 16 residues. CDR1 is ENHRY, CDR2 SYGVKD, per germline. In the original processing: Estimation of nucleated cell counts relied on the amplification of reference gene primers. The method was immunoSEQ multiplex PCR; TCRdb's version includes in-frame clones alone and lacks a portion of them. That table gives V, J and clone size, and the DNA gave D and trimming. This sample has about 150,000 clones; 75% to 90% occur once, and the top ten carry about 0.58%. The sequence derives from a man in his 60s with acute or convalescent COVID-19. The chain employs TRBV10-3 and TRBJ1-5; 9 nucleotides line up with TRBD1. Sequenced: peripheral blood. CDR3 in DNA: TGTGCCATCAGTGAGACGGGACAGGGAAGCAATCAGCCCCAGCATTTT. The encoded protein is CAISETGQGSNQPQHF.